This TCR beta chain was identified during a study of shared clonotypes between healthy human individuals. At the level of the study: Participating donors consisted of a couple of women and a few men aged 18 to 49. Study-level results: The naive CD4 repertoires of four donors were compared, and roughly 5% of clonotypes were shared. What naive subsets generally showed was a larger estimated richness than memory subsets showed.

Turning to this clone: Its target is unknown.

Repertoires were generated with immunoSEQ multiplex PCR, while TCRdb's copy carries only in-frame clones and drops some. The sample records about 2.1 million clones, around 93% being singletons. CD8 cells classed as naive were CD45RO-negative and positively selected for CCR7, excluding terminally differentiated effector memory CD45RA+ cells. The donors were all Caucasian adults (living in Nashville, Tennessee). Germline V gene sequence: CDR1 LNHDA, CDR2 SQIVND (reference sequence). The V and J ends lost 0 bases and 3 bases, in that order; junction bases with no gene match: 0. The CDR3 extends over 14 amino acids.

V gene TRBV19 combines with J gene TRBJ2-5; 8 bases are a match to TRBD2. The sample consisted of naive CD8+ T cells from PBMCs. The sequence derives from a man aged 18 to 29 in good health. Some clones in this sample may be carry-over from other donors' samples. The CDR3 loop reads CASSIELAEETQYF. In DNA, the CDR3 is TGTGCCAGTAGTATAGAACTAGCGGAAGAGACCCAGTACTTC.